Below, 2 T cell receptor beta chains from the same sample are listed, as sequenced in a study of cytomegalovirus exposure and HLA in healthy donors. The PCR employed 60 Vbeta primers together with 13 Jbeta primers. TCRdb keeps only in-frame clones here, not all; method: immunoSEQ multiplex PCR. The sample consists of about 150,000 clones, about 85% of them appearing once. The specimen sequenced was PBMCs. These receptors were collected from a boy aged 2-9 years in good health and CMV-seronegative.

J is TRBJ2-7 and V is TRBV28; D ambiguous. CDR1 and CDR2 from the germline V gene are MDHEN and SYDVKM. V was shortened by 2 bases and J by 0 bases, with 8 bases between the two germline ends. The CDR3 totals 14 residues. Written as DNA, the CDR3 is TGTGCCAGCAGTTTAGGCAGGAACTCCTACGAGCAGTACTTC. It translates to CASSLGRNSYEQYF. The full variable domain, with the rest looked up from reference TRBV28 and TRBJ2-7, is DVKVTQSSRYLVKRTGEKVFLECVQDMDHENMFWYRQDPGLGLRLIYFSYDVKMKEKGDIPEGYSVSREKKERFSLILESASTNQTSMYLCASSLGRNSYEQYFGPGTRLTVT.

The CDR3 protein is CASSFFQGKRSVRINQPQHF. The CDR3 DNA reads as TGTGCCAGCAGTTTTTTTCAGGGCAAACGGTCGGTACGGATCAATCAGCCCCAGCATTTT. The gene calls are TRBV28 and TRBJ1-5, with D perhaps matching TRBD1 (5 bases). This CDR3 comprises 20 residues. V dropped 3 bases and J dropped 3 bases, with 27 bases sitting between them. Germline CDR1 MDHEN, CDR2 SYDVKM.